These 13 T cell receptor beta chains share one sample of origin, sequenced in a study of T cells in localized non-small cell lung cancer. Clones were read by immunoSEQ multiplex PCR, and TCRdb kept only the in-frame ones, dropping some. The sample records 32,000 or so clones, about nine tenths being singletons. The sequencing used peripheral blood, collected before any cancer treatment. Receptors were obtained from a man between 40 and 75 years old with stage I lung adenocarcinoma.

This clone appeared a single time. The chain joins TRBV4-2 to TRBJ1-1, with D perhaps matching TRBD1 (5 bases). Germline CDR1 LGHNA, CDR2 YNFKEQ. The CDR3 spans 14 residues. Trimming cost V 0 bases and J 1 base, with 6 bases left between them. Here the CDR3 DNA reads TGTGCCAGCAGCCAAGACACAGGGAACACTGAAGCTTTCTTT. Protein product: CASSQDTGNTEAFF.

The CDR3 DNA sequence: TGTGCCTGGGCCCAGACAGGGCGGTTCACTGAAGCTTTCTTT. As protein: CAWAQTGRFTEAFF. The rearrangement links TRBV30 to TRBJ1-1; TRBD1 matches at 7 bases. The length of the CDR3 is 14 residues. Per germline, CDR1 GTSNPN and CDR2 SVGIG (reference sequence). J lost 4 bases, V lost 5 bases, and 10 bases had no gene match. The complete variable domain, with remaining parts taken from reference TRBV30 and TRBJ1-1, reads SQTIHQWPATLVQPVGSPLSLECTVEGTSNPNLYWYRQAAGRGLQLLFYSVGIGQISSEVPQNLSASRPQDRQFILSSKKLLLSDSGFYLCAWAQTGRFTEAFFGQGTRLTVV.

This chain connects TRBV7-6 to TRBJ1-1, with 7 nucleotides matching TRBD1. V trimming: 5 bases; J trimming: 6 bases; junction bases outside the gene matches: 9. The CDR3 length is 14 residues. Germline V gene lookup returns CDR1 SGHVS and CDR2 FNYEAQ. The CDR3 sequence is CASSDTMTGSEAFF. The CDR3 DNA reads as TGTGCCAGCAGCGACACGATGACAGGGTCTGAAGCTTTCTTT.

This chain connects TRBV6-6 to TRBJ2-5, with TRBD2 as a possible D gene (6 bases). The length of the CDR3 is 15 residues. CDR1 and CDR2 from the germline V gene are MNHNY and SVGAGI (reference sequence). The V and J ends lost 6 bases and 5 bases respectively, with 19 bases between them. The CDR3 DNA is TGTGCCAGCAGCCCACTAACCGGGACTGGGGAGACCCAGTACTTC. Protein: CASSPLTGTGETQYF.

The chain is built from TRBV19 and TRBJ2-1, with 11 bases that match TRBD2. J gave up 4 bases and V 6 bases, and 11 bases lay outside the gene matches. CDR3 length: 17 amino acids. Germline V gives CDR1 LNHDA, CDR2 SQIVND (reference sequence). Here the CDR3 reads CASSSLTGTSGYNEQFF. As DNA, the CDR3 is TGTGCCAGTAGCAGCCTGACCGGGACTAGCGGTTACAATGAGCAGTTCTTC.

The V gene is TRBV6-6, the J gene TRBJ2-7, with 9 nucleotides matching TRBD2. CDR3 size: 14 residues. Germline assignment: CDR1 MNHNY and CDR2 SVGAGI (reference sequence). The V gene end was trimmed by 6 bases and the J gene end by 0 bases; junction bases not matched to a gene: 3. The CDR3 bases are TGTGCCAGCAGCCGACTAGCGGACTCCTACGAGCAGTACTTC. The encoded protein is CASSRLADSYEQYF.

The V call is TRBV6-4, the J call TRBJ1-1, with 7 bases fitting TRBD1. This CDR3 has 14 amino acids. After removal of 6 bases from V and 0 bases from J, the junction contained 4 bases not matched to a gene. Germline V gives CDR1 MRHNA, CDR2 SNTAGT. The CDR3 DNA is TGTGCCAGCAGGTCGACAGGGCTGAACACTGAAGCTTTCTTT. Its protein is CASRSTGLNTEAFF.

The rearrangement links TRBV5-1 to TRBJ2-3; D remains unclear. The V gene's germline CDR1 is SGHRS and CDR2 YFSETQ. Trimming left V 0 bases short and J 8 bases short, with 13 bases between. The CDR3 is made up of 14 amino acids. CDR3 sequence (DNA): TGCGCCAGCAGCTTGGGGCAGGCCCCCGGTACGCAGTATTTT. Its protein is CASSLGQAPGTQYF.

The V call is TRBV5-1, the J call TRBJ1-5, with D uncertain. From germline, CDR1 is SGHRS and CDR2 YFSETQ. The CDR3 consists of 14 residues. Trimming removed 4 bases at V and 3 bases at J, with 11 bases between. The CDR3 coding sequence is TGCGCCAGCAGCCTCGACGGCTACAATCAGCCCCAGCATTTT. Its translation is CASSLDGYNQPQHF.

The V and J genes are TRBV12-5 and TRBJ2-5, with no clear D. Germline CDR1 and CDR2: LGHNT and FRNRAP. V was cut by 0 bases and J by 5 bases, with 13 bases left in between. CDR3 size: 15 residues. CDR3 coding DNA: TGTGCTAGTGGTTTGGTACTGATGGGCGAGGAGACCCAGTACTTC. Its protein is CASGLVLMGEETQYF.

The chain carries TRBV6-1 and TRBJ1-4; D remains unclear. The CDR3 extends over 13 amino acids. Germline assignment: CDR1 MNHNS and CDR2 SASEGT. Between the trimmed V and J ends, which lost 1 base and 11 bases, there was a span of 11 bases. CDR3 sequence (DNA): TGTGCCAGCAGTGAAGTCGTCGGCAGGAAACTGTTTTTT. Translating it yields CASSEVVGRKLFF.

This rearrangement joins TRBV6-5 to TRBJ1-3; D remains ambiguous. The V and J ends lost 1 base and 0 bases respectively, with 10 bases between them. Germline CDR1 and CDR2: MNHEY and SVGAGI. The CDR3 is 16 amino acids. CDR3 amino acids: CASSYYSPVSGNTIYF. CDR3 coding DNA: TGTGCCAGCAGTTACTATTCTCCGGTCTCTGGAAACACCATATATTTT.

This clone was seen only once. This sequence joins TRBV5-6 and TRBJ1-3; D not resolved. The CDR3 consists of 15 residues. The V end lost 1 base, the J end lost 4 bases, and 12 bases lay between the germline ends. Germline CDR1 is SGHDT and CDR2 is YYEEEE. For the CDR3, the DNA is TGTGCCAGCAGCTTGCTTCCCGTAACAGGAAACACCATATATTTT. Amino acids: CASSLLPVTGNTIYF.